This T cell receptor (beta chain) was recorded in a study of T cells in tuberculosis. This CDR3 contains 17 residues. Germline V gene sequence: CDR1 SGHDT, CDR2 YYEEEE. Unmatched junction bases numbered 14, after V lost 4 bases and J lost 5 bases. Some clones are missing from TCRdb's copy, which holds only in-frame ones; the method was immunoSEQ multiplex PCR. The sample shows roughly 35,000 clones, almost 95% of them seen only once. The sequencing sample was made of PBMCs. The TCR was taken from a donor aged 10 to 29 with latent tuberculosis or without tuberculosis infection. Some clones in this sample may be carry-over from other donors' samples. The V call is TRBV5-6, the J call TRBJ1-2, with 10 bases matching TRBD1. The CDR3: CASSDPGQGHLWYGYTF. The CDR3 bases are TGTGCCAGCAGCGACCCGGGACAGGGGCATCTATGGTATGGCTACACCTTC.